Shown below are 19 T cell receptor beta chains from a single sample sequenced in a study of blood T cell repertoires in COVID-19. Sequencing used immunoSEQ multiplex PCR; TCRdb keeps in-frame clones, though not all of them. Here the sample spans more than 200,000 clones, around 90% being singletons. Source material: PBMCs or T cells enriched from blood (not recorded which). The receptor source for this set is a woman between 50 and 59 years old who had recovered from COVID-19.

This sequence joins TRBV5-4 and TRBJ2-1; TRBD2 is a possible D gene (6 bases). The ends were cut back, 4 bases at V and 6 bases at J, with 20 bases in the middle. Germline loops: CDR1 SGHNT, CDR2 YYREEE (reference sequence). This CDR3 has 16 residues. CDR3 DNA sequence: TGTGCCAGCAGCAAAAGGGACGGAGGGATGGCCAATGAGCAGTTCTTC. Its translation is CASSKRDGGMANEQFF.

The rearrangement uses TRBV27 and TRBJ2-7; 8 nucleotides align to TRBD1. V dropped 8 bases and J dropped 3; count of bases not matched to a gene: 9. CDR1 MNHEY and CDR2 SMNVEV come from the germline V gene (reference sequence). This CDR3 spans 14 amino acids. DNA for the CDR3: TGTGCCAGCCACCGGACAGGGTCGGACTACGAGCAGTACTTC. Its protein product is CASHRTGSDYEQYF.

The rearrangement links TRBV30 to TRBJ1-2, with D possibly TRBD1 on 5 matching bases. CDR1 and CDR2 from the germline V gene are GTSNPN and SVGIG (reference sequence). V shed 2 bases and J shed 8 bases, with 15 bases lying between them. The CDR3 totals 13 residues. This chain's CDR3 is CAWSTNRNNGYTF. The CDR3 DNA sequence: TGTGCCTGGAGTACGAACAGGAATAACGGCTACACCTTC.

The V gene is TRBV7-9, the J gene TRBJ2-3; 7 bases are shared with TRBD2. The CDR3 is made up of 16 amino acids. The junction had 6 bases not matched to a gene; V was cut back by 3 bases and J by 0 bases. The germline gives CDR1 SEHNR, CDR2 FQNEAQ (reference sequence). The CDR3 spells CASSFSLAASTDTQYF. In nucleotides, the CDR3 is TGTGCCAGCAGCTTTAGCCTAGCGGCTAGCACAGATACGCAGTATTTT.

The CDR3 bases are TGTGCCAGCAGTTACTCGGGGCCGGACAGGGGCACCGAAGCTTTCTTT. Amino acids: CASSYSGPDRGTEAFF. V and J are TRBV6-5 and TRBJ1-1; 9 nucleotides align to TRBD1. With 0 bases clipped from V and 8 bases from J, the junction kept 10 bases outside the gene matches. This CDR3 is 16 amino acids long. Germline V gene sequence: CDR1 MNHEY, CDR2 SVGAGI.

V usage is TRBV29-1 and J usage is TRBJ1-2; D is possibly TRBD1 (5 bases). V lost 7 bases and J lost 0, with 12 bases in between. The germline gives CDR1 SQVTM, CDR2 ANQGSEA. CDR3 size: 13 residues. The CDR3 region has the DNA TGCAGCGCCCAGGGAAATACTAACTATGGCTACACCTTC. Translation: CSAQGNTNYGYTF.

Note on this clone: This same CDR3 is encoded by further DNA sequences in the sample. V and J are TRBV3-1 (or the pseudogene TRBV3-2) and TRBJ2-2, with 8 bases fitting TRBD1. V lost 2 bases and J lost 6; bases outside the gene matches: 2. CDR1 LGHDT and CDR2 YNNKEL come from the germline V gene (reference sequence). This CDR3 has 14 amino acids. CDR3 loop: CASSQTGGAGELFF. The CDR3 bases are TGTGCCAGCAGCCAAACAGGGGGAGCCGGGGAGCTGTTTTTT.

V and J are TRBV30 and TRBJ2-5, with TRBD2 as a possible D gene (5 bases). Trimming left V 7 bases short and J 5 bases short, with 14 bases between. In germline, CDR1 is GTSNPN, CDR2 SVGIG (reference sequence). This CDR3 region has 12 residues. CDR3 sequence (DNA): TGTGCCTTATGGACTGCGATGGAGACCCAGTACTTC. As protein: CALWTAMETQYF.

This chain connects TRBV29-1 to TRBJ2-2; the match to TRBD2 covers 7 bases. Losses at the gene ends were 2 bases for V and 2 bases for J; bases not matched to a gene: 8. The germline V gene has CDR1 SQVTM and CDR2 ANQGSEA. The CDR3 consists of 16 residues. CDR3 in amino acids: CSVETLSGDNTGELFF. The DNA for the CDR3 is TGCAGCGTTGAAACCCTAAGCGGGGACAACACCGGGGAGCTGTTTTTT.

A single count supports this clone. The V gene is TRBV9, the J gene TRBJ1-2, with no clear D. Germline V gene lookup returns CDR1 SGDLS and CDR2 YYNGEE. Trimming cost V 0 bases and J 4 bases, with 7 bases left between them. The CDR3 loop spans 13 amino acids. This chain's CDR3 is CASSVASGYGYTF. DNA for the CDR3: TGTGCCAGCAGCGTAGCCAGTGGCTATGGCTACACCTTC.

This clone was picked up one time. The V call is TRBV9, the J call TRBJ1-2, with unresolved D. Looked up from germline, CDR1 is SGDLS and CDR2 is YYNGEE. This CDR3 comprises 15 residues. Trimming took off 4 bases at V and 2 bases at J, with 15 bases between the two ends. CDR3 amino acids: CASSPGGLENYGYTF. Written as DNA, the CDR3 is TGTGCCAGCAGCCCCGGCGGCCTGGAGAACTATGGCTACACCTTC.

The V and J genes are TRBV4-3 and TRBJ2-1; 9 nucleotides match TRBD1. V lost 0 bases, J lost 4 bases, and 1 base stayed unmatched. Germline V CDR1 and CDR2: LGHNA, YSLEER. This CDR3 region has 15 residues. The CDR3 protein is CASSQEDRGYNEQFF. DNA of the CDR3: TGCGCCAGCAGCCAAGAGGACAGGGGATACAATGAGCAGTTCTTC.

The CDR3 is CASSKATSGSLDEQFF. In DNA, the CDR3 is TGTGCCAGCAGCAAAGCCACTAGCGGGAGTTTAGATGAGCAGTTCTTC. The chain employs TRBV7-6 and TRBJ2-1, with TRBD2 matching 11 bases. The CDR3 sequence is 16 residues long. V trimming: 5 bases; J trimming: 8 bases; junction bases outside the gene matches: 11. Per the germline V gene, CDR1 is SGHVS and CDR2 is FNYEAQ.

The rearrangement joins TRBV30 to TRBJ1-1; no clear D. This CDR3 is 12 amino acids long. Trimming left V 5 bases short and J 1 base short, with 8 bases between. Germline loops: CDR1 GTSNPN, CDR2 SVGIG (reference sequence). The CDR3 DNA follows: TGTGCCTGGTGTCCCCAGAACACTGAAGCTTTCTTT. This encodes CAWCPQNTEAFF. Variable domain in full (rest from reference TRBV30 and TRBJ1-1): SQTIHQWPATLVQPVGSPLSLECTVEGTSNPNLYWYRQAAGRGLQLLFYSVGIGQISSEVPQNLSASRPQDRQFILSSKKLLLSDSGFYLCAWCPQNTEAFFGQGTRLTVV.

The chain uses TRBV27 and TRBJ1-5; D uncertain. The CDR3 covers 14 residues. V was pared by 6 bases and J by 3 bases, with 12 bases between. The germline CDR1 and CDR2 sequences are MNHEY and SMNVEV (reference sequence). CDR3 residues: CASSEGKDNQPQHF. CDR3 bases: TGTGCCAGCAGCGAGGGTAAGGACAATCAGCCCCAGCATTTT.

The chain joins TRBV9 to TRBJ1-3, with TRBD1 matching 9 bases. The germline gives CDR1 SGDLS, CDR2 YYNGEE. V dropped 2 bases and J dropped 2; count of bases not matched to a gene: 5. The CDR3 has 16 residues. The CDR3 DNA follows: TGTGCCAGCAGCGTGAAGGACAGGGGTCCTGGAAACACCATATATTTT. Protein product: CASSVKDRGPGNTIYF. Combining the CDR3 with reference TRBV9 and TRBJ1-3 gives the whole variable domain DSGVTQTPKHLITATGQRVTLRCSPRSGDLSVYWYQQSLDQGLQFLIQYYNGEERAKGNILERFSAQQFPDLHSELNLSSLELGDSALYFCASSVKDRGPGNTIYFGEGSWLTVV.

In this sample, this clone turned up once. The chain couples TRBV30 to TRBJ2-3, with 11 bases lining up with TRBD2. The V and J ends lost 0 bases and 1 base, in that order; junction bases with no gene match: 24. The CDR3 contains 23 residues. CDR1 GTSNPN and CDR2 SVGIG come from the germline V gene (reference sequence). CDR3 coding DNA: TGTGCCTGGAGTGTTTTCACGGCGGTTACTAGCGGGAGAGGGGTTAAGGGCACAGATACGCAGTATTTT. Protein sequence: CAWSVFTAVTSGRGVKGTDTQYF. The variable domain in full, with the rest retrieved from reference TRBV30 and TRBJ2-3, is SQTIHQWPATLVQPVGSPLSLECTVEGTSNPNLYWYRQAAGRGLQLLFYSVGIGQISSEVPQNLSASRPQDRQFILSSKKLLLSDSGFYLCAWSVFTAVTSGRGVKGTDTQYFGPGTRLTVL.

This chain uses TRBV6-5 with TRBJ1-2, with 9 nucleotides matching TRBD1. Unmatched junction bases numbered 4, after V lost 9 bases and J lost 2 bases. This CDR3 is 13 amino acids long. From germline, CDR1 is MNHEY and CDR2 SVGAGI. CDR3 region: CASYRGRNYGYTF. Here the CDR3 DNA reads TGTGCCAGTTACAGGGGGCGCAACTATGGCTACACCTTC.

The rearrangement uses TRBV10-1 and TRBJ1-4; D is possibly TRBD1 (6 bases). Germline V gives CDR1 WNHNN, CDR2 SYGVQD (reference sequence). Trimming shortened V by 5 bases and J by 5 bases, and 12 bases separated the two germline ends. The CDR3 runs 14 residues. The CDR3 nucleotides read TGCGCCAGCAGTTCTACAGGGTTGAATGAAAAACTGTTTTTT. It is translated as CASSSTGLNEKLFF.